This is a list of T cell receptor beta chains from one sample in a study of blood T cells in healthy people across ages. Via MiXCR, TCRdb re-called the 5' RACE reads, giving one row per CDR3 protein. Found here are hundreds of thousands of distinct CDR3 sequences, 49% of them singletons; the top ten hold roughly 34%. Specimen: blood. These receptors were collected from a woman aged 60-75 years in good health. Both conserved end residues are part of each CDR3. A D gene is named only where the DNA matches it firmly. Clone size appears in some rows only: once, few, many, or a class for an expanded clone.

CSGTSGREDTQYF	TGCAGTGGAACGAGCGGGAGGGAGGATACGCAGTATTTT	TRBD2	.	TRBJ2-3	TRBV20-1
CASGRRETQYF	TGTGCCAGCGGTCGGAGAGAGACCCAGTACTTC	.	.	TRBJ2-5	TRBV5-8
CATSRTGNEQYF	TGTGCCACCAGCAGGACAGGGAACGAGCAGTACTTC	TRBD1	.	TRBJ2-7	TRBV15
CASSVGSSRNHNEQYF	TGTGCCAGCAGCGTAGGTTCGTCTAGAAATCACAATGAGCAGTACTTC	.	.	TRBJ2-5	TRBV9
CASSLIAGTNEQFF	TGTGCCAGCAGCTTAATCGCAGGGACAAATGAGCAGTTCTTC	.	.	TRBJ2-1	TRBV7-3
CASSQEKGWYEQYF	TGTGCCAGCAGCCAAGAGAAAGGTTGGTACGAGCAGTACTTC	.	.	TRBJ2-7	TRBV4-2
CASSLRPTYNEQFF	TGTGCCAGCAGCCTCCGACCTACGTACAATGAGCAGTTCTTC	.	.	TRBJ2-1	TRBV9
CSAPGLAGEEQFF	TGCAGTGCGCCGGGACTAGCGGGAGAAGAGCAGTTCTTC	TRBD2	.	TRBJ2-1	TRBV20-1
CSARAHGSSGANVLTF	TGCAGTGCTAGAGCCCACGGTAGCTCTGGGGCCAACGTCCTGACTTTC	.	few	TRBJ2-6	TRBV20-1
CASSSEGLAAIEQYF	TGTGCCAGCAGCTCCGAAGGACTAGCGGCTATCGAGCAGTACTTC	TRBD2	.	TRBJ2-7	TRBV7-3
CATSRGRFRGQETQYF	TGTGCCACCAGCAGAGGTCGGTTCAGGGGCCAAGAGACCCAGTACTTC	.	.	TRBJ2-5	TRBV15
CASSPIGGDEQFF	TGCGCCAGCAGCCCCATCGGGGGGGATGAGCAGTTCTTC	TRBD2	.	TRBJ2-1	TRBV4-3
CASSSGTPSYTF	TGTGCCAGCAGTTCCGGGACACCGTCTTACACCTTC	.	many	TRBJ1-2	TRBV12-3/TRBV12-4
CATSHRGIAGANVLTF	TGTGCCACCAGTCACAGGGGAATCGCTGGGGCCAACGTCCTGACTTTC	TRBD1	.	TRBJ2-6	TRBV24-1
CASSQALRGSGANVLTF	TGCGCCAGCAGCCAAGCTCTCAGGGGCTCCGGGGCCAACGTCCTGACTTTC	.	many	TRBJ2-6	TRBV4-3
CSVAERNTEAFF	TGCAGCGTTGCGGAAAGAAACACTGAAGCTTTCTTT	.	.	TRBJ1-1	TRBV29-1
CSGGWDTEAFF	TGCAGCGGGGGGTGGGACACTGAAGCTTTCTTT	.	.	TRBJ1-1	TRBV29-1